The source of this T cell receptor (beta chain) is a study of blood T cell repertoires in COVID-19. This clone was seen only a few times. The germline CDR1 and CDR2 sequences are KGHDR and SFDVKD. Trimming removed 4 bases from V and 3 bases from J, with 9 bases in between. The CDR3 covers 14 residues. Sequencing used immunoSEQ multiplex PCR; TCRdb keeps in-frame clones, though not all of them. Here the sample spans about 190,000 clones, about 88% being singletons. Sample: peripheral blood. This sequence was found in a man younger than 45 with active or convalescent COVID-19. The V call is TRBV24-1, the J call TRBJ1-5; tentatively, D is TRBD1 (6 bases). The CDR3 nucleotides read TGTGCCACCAGTGAAGGACAGCTCAATCAGCCCCAGCATTTT. It codes for CATSEGQLNQPQHF.